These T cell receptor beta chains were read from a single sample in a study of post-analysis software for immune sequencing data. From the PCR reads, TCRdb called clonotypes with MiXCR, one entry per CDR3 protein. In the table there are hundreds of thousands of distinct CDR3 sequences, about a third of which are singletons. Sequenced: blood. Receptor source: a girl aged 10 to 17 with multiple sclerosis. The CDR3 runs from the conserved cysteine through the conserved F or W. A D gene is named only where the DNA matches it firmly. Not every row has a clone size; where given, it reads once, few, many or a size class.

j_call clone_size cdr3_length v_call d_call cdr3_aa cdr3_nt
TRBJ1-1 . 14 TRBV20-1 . CSARRLRGNEEAFF TGCAGTGCTAGAAGACTCAGGGGAAATGAGGAAGCTTTCTTT
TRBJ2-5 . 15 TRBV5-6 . CASRSRLRGQETQYF TGTGCCAGCAGGTCGAGGCTGAGAGGTCAAGAGACCCAGTACTTC
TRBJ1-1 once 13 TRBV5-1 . CASSLDATTEAFF TGCGCCAGCAGCTTGGATGCAACCACTGAAGCTTTCTTT
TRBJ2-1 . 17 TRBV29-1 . CSVDSTPGLGDDNEQFF TGCAGCGTTGATTCTACCCCCGGACTTGGGGACGACAATGAGCAGTTCTTC
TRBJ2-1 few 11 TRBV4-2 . CASSQGYEQFF TGTGCCAGCAGCCAAGGGTATGAGCAGTTCTTC
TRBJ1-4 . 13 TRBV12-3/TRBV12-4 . CASRGTGYEKLFF TGTGCCAGCAGGGGCACAGGTTATGAAAAACTGTTTTTT
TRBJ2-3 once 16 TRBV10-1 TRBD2 CASSEAGLADTDTQYF TGCGCCAGCAGTGAGGCGGGACTAGCCGACACAGATACGCAGTATTTT
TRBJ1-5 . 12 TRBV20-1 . CSASRSNQPQHF TGCAGTGCCTCACGTAGCAATCAGCCCCAGCATTTT
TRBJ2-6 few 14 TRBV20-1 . CSTTMGSGANVLTF TGCAGTACTACAATGGGCTCTGGGGCCAACGTCCTGACTTTC
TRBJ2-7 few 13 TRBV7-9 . CASSSDAAYEQYF TGTGCCAGCAGTTCGGACGCAGCCTACGAGCAGTACTTC
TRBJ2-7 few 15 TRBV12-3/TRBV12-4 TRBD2 CASSTGGTSAYEQYF TGTGCCAGCAGTACTGGGGGGACTAGCGCCTACGAGCAGTACTTC
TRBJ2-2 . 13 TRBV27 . CASSLHPTGELFF TGTGCCAGCAGCCTACATCCTACCGGGGAGCTGTTTTTT
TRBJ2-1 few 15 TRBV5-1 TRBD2 CASSLGVAGYNEQFF TGCGCCAGCAGCTTGGGGGTAGCGGGCTACAATGAGCAGTTCTTC
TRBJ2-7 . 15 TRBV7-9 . CASSFGTDTAYEQYF TGTGCCAGCAGTTTTGGGACGGACACGGCCTACGAGCAGTACTTC
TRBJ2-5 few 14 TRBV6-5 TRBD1 CASSTRQGQETQYF TGTGCCAGCAGCACCCGACAGGGCCAAGAGACCCAGTACTTC
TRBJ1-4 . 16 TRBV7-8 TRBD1 CASSPRTGRGNEKLFF TGTGCCAGCAGCCCCCGGACAGGGCGGGGGAATGAAAAACTGTTTTTT
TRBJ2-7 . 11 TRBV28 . CASSGAYEQYF TGTGCCAGCAGCGGGGCCTACGAGCAGTACTTC
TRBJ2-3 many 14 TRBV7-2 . CASSLATGTDTQYF TGTGCCAGCAGCTTAGCGACGGGCACAGATACGCAGTATTTT
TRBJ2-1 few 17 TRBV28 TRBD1 CASSFGTGGNVYNEQFF TGTGCCAGCAGTTTTGGGACAGGGGGCAATGTTTACAATGAGCAGTTCTTC
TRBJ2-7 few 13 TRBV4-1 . CASSQIGLYEQYF TGCGCCAGCAGCCAAATCGGATTATACGAGCAGTACTTC
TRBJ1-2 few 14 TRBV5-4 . CASSLQGPFYGYTF TGTGCCAGCAGCTTGCAGGGGCCATTCTATGGCTACACCTTC
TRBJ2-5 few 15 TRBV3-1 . CASSQDPVHQETQYF TGTGCCAGCAGCCAAGATCCAGTACACCAAGAGACCCAGTACTTC
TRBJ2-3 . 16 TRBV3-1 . CASSQDGGFPTDTQYF TGTGCCAGCAGCCAAGATGGTGGATTCCCCACAGATACGCAGTATTTT
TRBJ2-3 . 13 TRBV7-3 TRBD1 CASSLQGSGTQYF TGTGCCAGCAGCCTACAGGGGTCAGGTACGCAGTATTTT
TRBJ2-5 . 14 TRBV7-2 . CASSQGPILETQYF TGTGCCAGCAGCCAGGGTCCAATACTAGAGACCCAGTACTTC
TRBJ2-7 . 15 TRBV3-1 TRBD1 CASSPLAGGPYEQYF TGTGCCAGCAGCCCTCTGGCAGGGGGTCCCTACGAGCAGTACTTC
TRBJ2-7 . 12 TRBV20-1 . CSASPGGHEQYF TGCAGTGCTAGCCCTGGGGGGCACGAGCAGTACTTC
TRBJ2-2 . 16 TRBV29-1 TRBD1 CSTGKGTGDDTGELFF TGCAGCACCGGGAAGGGGACAGGGGACGATACCGGGGAGCTGTTTTTT
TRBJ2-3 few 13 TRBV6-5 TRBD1 CASSWTGADTQYF TGTGCCAGCAGTTGGACAGGGGCAGATACGCAGTATTTT
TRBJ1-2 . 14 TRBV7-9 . CAIPYGQTNYGYTF TGTGCCATCCCTTATGGACAGACAAACTATGGCTACACCTTC